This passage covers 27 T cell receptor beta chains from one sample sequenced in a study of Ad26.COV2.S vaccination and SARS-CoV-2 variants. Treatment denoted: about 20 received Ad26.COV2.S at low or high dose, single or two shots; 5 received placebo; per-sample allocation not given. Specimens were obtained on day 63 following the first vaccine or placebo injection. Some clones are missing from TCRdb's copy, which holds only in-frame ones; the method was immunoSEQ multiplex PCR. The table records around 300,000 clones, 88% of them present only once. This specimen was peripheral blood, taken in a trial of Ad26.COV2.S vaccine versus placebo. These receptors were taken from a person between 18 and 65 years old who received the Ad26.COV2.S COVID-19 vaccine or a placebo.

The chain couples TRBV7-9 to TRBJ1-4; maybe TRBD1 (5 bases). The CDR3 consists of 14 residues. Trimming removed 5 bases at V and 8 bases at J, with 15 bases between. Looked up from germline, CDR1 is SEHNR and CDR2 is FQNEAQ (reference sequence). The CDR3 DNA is TGTGCCAGCAGCCCCAGACGGACACCAGAAAAACTGTTTTTT. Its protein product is CASSPRRTPEKLFF. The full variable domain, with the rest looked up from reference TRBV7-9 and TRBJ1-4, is DTGVSQNPRHKITKRGQNVTFRCDPISEHNRLYWYRQTLGQGPEFLTYFQNEAQLEKSRLLSDRFSAERPKGSFSTLEIQRTEQGDSAMYLCASSPRRTPEKLFFGSGTQLSVL.

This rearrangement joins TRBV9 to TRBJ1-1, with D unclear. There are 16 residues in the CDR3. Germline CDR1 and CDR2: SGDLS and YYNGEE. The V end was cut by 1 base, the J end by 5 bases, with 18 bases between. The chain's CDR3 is CASSVNLLGAGTEAFF. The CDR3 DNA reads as TGTGCCAGCAGCGTAAATCTTTTGGGTGCGGGGACTGAAGCTTTCTTT.

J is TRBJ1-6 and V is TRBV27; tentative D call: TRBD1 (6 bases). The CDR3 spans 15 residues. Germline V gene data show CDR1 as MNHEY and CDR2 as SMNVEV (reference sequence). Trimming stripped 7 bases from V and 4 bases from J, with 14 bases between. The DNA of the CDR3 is TGTGCCAGCACCGATTCGGACAGTTATAATTCACCCCTCCACTTT. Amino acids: CASTDSDSYNSPLHF.

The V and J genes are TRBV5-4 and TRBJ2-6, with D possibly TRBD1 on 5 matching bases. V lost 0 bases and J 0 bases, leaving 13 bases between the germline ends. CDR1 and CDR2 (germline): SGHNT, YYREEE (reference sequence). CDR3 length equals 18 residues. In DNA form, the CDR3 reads TGTGCCAGCAGCTTGGGGGGCAGCAGGGCCTCTGGGGCCAACGTCCTGACTTTC. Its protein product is CASSLGGSRASGANVLTF.

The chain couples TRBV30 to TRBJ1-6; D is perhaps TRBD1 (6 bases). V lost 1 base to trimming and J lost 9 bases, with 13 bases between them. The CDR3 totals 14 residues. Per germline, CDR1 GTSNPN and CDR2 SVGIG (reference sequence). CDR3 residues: CAWSDGVRGSPLHF. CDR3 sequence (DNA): TGTGCCTGGAGTGACGGGGTCAGGGGTTCACCCCTCCACTTT.

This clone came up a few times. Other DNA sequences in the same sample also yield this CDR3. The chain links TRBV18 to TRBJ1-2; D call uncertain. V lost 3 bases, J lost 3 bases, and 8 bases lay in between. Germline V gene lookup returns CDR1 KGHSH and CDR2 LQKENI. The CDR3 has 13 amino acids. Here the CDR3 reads CASSPGSDYGYTF. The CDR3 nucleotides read TGTGCCAGCTCACCCGGGTCAGACTATGGCTACACCTTC.

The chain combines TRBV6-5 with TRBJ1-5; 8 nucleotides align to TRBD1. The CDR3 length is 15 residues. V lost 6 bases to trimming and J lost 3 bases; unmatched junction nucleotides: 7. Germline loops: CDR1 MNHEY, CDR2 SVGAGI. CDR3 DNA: TGTGCCAGCAGGGTCGGACAGGGATACAATCAGCCCCAGCATTTT. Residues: CASRVGQGYNQPQHF.

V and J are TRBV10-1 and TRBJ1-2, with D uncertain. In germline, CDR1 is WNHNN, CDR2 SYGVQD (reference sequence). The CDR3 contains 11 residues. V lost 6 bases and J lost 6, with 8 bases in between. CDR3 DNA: TGCGCCAGCAGGGACGGAGATGGCTACACCTTC. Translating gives CASRDGDGYTF.

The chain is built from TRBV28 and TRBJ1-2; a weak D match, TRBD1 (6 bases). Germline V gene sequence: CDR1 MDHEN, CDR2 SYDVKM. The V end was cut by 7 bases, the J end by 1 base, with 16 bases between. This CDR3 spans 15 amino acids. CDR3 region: CASNPGGRDNYGYTF. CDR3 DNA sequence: TGTGCCAGCAACCCGGGGGGCAGGGATAACTATGGCTACACCTTC.

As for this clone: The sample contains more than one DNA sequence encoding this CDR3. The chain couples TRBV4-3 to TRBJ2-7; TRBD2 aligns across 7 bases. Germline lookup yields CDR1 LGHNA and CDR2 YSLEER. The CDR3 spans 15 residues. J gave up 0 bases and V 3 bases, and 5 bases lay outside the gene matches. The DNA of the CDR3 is TGCGCCAGCAGCCAGGCCCCTAGCGGCTCCTACGAGCAGTACTTC. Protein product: CASSQAPSGSYEQYF.

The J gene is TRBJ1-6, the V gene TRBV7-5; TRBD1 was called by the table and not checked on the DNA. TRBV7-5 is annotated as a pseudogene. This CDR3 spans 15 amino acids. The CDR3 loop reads CASERPTGGRSPLHF. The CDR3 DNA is TGTGCCAGCGAAAGACCCACAGGGGGAAGGTCACCCCTCCACTTT.

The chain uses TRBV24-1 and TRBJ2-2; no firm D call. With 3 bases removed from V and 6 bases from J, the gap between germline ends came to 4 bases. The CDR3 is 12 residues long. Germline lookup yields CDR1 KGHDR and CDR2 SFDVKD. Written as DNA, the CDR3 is TGTGCCACCAGTGATGGACCCGGGGAGCTGTTTTTT. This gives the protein CATSDGPGELFF.

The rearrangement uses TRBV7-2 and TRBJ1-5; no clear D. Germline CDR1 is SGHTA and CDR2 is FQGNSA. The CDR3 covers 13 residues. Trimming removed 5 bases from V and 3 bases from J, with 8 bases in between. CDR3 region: CASSSNPNQPQHF. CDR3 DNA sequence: TGTGCCAGCAGCAGCAATCCCAATCAGCCCCAGCATTTT.

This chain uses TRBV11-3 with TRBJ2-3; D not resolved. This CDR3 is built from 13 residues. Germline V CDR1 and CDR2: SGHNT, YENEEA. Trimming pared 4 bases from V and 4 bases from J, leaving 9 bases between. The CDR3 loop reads CASSSLRSDTQYF. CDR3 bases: TGTGCCAGCAGCTCCTTGCGATCAGATACGCAGTATTTT.

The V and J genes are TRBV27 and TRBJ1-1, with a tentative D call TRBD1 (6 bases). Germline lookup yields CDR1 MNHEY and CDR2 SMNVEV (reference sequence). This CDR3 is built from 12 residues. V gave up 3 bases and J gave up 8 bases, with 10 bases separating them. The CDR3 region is CASSFMTGEAFF. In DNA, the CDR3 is TGTGCCAGCAGTTTTATGACAGGAGAAGCTTTCTTT.

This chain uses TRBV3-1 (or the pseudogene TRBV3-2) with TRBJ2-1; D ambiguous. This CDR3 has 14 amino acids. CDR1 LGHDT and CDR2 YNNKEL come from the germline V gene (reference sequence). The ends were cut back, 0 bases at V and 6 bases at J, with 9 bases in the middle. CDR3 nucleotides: TGTGCCAGCAGCCAAGATCCCCCCCGCAATGAGCAGTTCTTC. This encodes CASSQDPPRNEQFF.

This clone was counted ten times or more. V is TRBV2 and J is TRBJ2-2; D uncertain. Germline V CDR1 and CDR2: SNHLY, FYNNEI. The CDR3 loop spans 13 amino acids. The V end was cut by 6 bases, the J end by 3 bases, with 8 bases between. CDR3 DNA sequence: TGTGCCAGCAGGTTTGAGCACACCGGGGAGCTGTTTTTT. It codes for CASRFEHTGELFF.

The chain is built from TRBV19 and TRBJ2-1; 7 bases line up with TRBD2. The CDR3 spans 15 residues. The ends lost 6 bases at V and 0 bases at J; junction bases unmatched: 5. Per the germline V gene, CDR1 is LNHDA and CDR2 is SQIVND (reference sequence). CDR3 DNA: TGTGCCAGTAGCCCCACGGGGGGCTCCTACAATGAGCAGTTCTTC. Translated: CASSPTGGSYNEQFF.

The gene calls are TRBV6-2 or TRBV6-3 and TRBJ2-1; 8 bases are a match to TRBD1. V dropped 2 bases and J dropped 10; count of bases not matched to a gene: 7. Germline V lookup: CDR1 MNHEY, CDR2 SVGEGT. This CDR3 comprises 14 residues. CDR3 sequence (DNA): TGTGCCAGCAGTTACGGATCAGGGGGCGGGGAGCAGTTCTTC. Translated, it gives CASSYGSGGGEQFF.

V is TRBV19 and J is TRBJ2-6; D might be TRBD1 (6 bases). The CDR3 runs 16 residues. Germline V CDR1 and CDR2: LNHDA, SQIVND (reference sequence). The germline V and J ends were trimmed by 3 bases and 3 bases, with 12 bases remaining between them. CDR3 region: CASSILGAFGANVLTF. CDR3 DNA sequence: TGTGCCAGTAGTATTCTGGGGGCTTTTGGGGCCAACGTCCTGACTTTC.

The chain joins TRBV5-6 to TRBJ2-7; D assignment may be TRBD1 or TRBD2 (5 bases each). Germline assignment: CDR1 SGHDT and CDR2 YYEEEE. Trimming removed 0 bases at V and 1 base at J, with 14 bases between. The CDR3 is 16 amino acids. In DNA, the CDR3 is TGTGCCAGCAGCTTGGGAGGGATGGGGGTATCCTACGAGCAGTACTTC. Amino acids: CASSLGGMGVSYEQYF.

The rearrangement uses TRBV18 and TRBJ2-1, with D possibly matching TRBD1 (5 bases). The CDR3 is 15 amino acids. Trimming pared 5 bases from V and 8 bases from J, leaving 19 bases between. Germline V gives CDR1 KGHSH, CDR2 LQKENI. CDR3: CASSTGSSYMYEQFF. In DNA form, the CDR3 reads TGTGCCAGCTCAACAGGATCCTCATACATGTATGAGCAGTTCTTC.

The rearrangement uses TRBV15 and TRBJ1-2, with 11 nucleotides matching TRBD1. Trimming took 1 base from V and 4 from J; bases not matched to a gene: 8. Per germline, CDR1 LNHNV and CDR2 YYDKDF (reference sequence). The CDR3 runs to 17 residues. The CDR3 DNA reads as TGTGCCACCAGCAGAGTTGGACAGGGGGCGCGGGGCTATGGCTACACCTTC. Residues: CATSRVGQGARGYGYTF.

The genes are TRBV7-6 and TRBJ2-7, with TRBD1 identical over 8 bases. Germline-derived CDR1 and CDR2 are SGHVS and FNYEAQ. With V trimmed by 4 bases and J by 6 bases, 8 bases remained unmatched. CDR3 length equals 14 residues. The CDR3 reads CASSSGQGIGEQYF. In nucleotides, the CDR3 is TGTGCCAGCAGCTCCGGACAGGGAATTGGCGAGCAGTACTTC. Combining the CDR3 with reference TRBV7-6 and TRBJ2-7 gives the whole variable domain GAGVSQSPRYKVTKRGQDVALRCDPISGHVSLYWYRQALGQGPEFLTYFNYEAQQDKSGLPNDRFSAERPEGSISTLTIQRTEQRDSAMYRCASSSGQGIGEQYFGPGTRLTVT.

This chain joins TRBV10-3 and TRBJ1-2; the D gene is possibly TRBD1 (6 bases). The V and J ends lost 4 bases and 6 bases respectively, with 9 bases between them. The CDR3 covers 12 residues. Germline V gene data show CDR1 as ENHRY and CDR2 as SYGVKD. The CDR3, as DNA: TGTGCCATCAGTGGGACAGAGGATGGCTACACCTTC. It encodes CAISGTEDGYTF.

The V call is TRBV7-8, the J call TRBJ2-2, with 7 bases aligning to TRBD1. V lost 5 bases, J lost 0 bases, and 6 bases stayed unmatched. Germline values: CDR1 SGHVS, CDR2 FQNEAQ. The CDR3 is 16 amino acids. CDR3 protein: CASSARQGANTGELFF. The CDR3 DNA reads TGTGCCAGCAGCGCGAGACAGGGCGCGAACACCGGGGAGCTGTTTTTT.

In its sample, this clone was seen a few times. The CDR3 spells CASSTTGQQVPSYGYTF. The CDR3 bases are TGTGCCAGCAGCACAACGGGACAACAGGTACCGAGCTATGGCTACACCTTC. The V call is TRBV7-9, the J call TRBJ1-2; perhaps TRBD1 as D (6 bases). The CDR3 length is 17 residues. V was shortened by 5 bases and J by 4 bases, with 23 bases between the two germline ends. Germline CDR1 and CDR2: SEHNR and FQNEAQ (reference sequence).